The 25 T cell receptor beta chains below all came from one sample that was sequenced in a study of CD8 T cells in Susac syndrome. When the RNA was reverse transcribed, random hexamers were used with an input of roughly 0.5 to 1 ug. TCRdb reprocessed the immunoSEQ multiplex PCR reads via MiXCR and lists one record per CDR3 protein. This table has approximately 150,000 distinct CDR3 sequences, 90% to 97% appearing once. Material: CD4+ T cells from PBMCs. The receptors were sampled from a human donor with Susac syndrome.

The chain has TRBV7-8 and TRBJ2-3, with D hard to call. The V gene lost 7 bases and the J gene lost 2 bases, with 13 bases spanning the gap. Per germline, CDR1 SGHVS and CDR2 FQNEAQ. The CDR3 runs to 14 residues. The CDR3 DNA follows: TGTGCCAGCACCGGTGGGTGGAACACAGATACGCAGTATTTT. It codes for CASTGGWNTDTQYF. Combining the CDR3 with reference TRBV7-8 and TRBJ2-3 gives the whole variable domain GAGVSQSPRYKVAKRGQDVALRCDPISGHVSLFWYQQALGQGPEFLTYFQNEAQLDKSGLPSDRFFAERPEGSVSTLKIQRTQQEDSAVYLCASTGGWNTDTQYFGPGTRLTVL.

The J gene is TRBJ2-1, the V gene TRBV29-1, with 7 bases matching TRBD2. The CDR3 consists of 11 residues. Germline CDR1 SQVTM, CDR2 ANQGSEA. V gave up 6 bases and J gave up 8 bases; unmatched junction bases: 4. For the CDR3, the DNA is TGCAGCGTGGGGGGGGACGATGAGCAGTTCTTC. It specifies CSVGGDDEQFF.

V gene TRBV5-4 combines with J gene TRBJ2-7; TRBD1 matches 8 bases. Germline lookup yields CDR1 SGHNT and CDR2 YYREEE (reference sequence). Germline trimming cut 7 bases from V and 4 bases from J; bases unmatched to any gene: 13. The CDR3 loop spans 15 amino acids. CDR3 loop: CASAPSPGGSYEQYF. The DNA of the CDR3 is TGTGCCAGCGCTCCCTCGCCAGGGGGCTCGTACGAGCAGTACTTC.

The chain joins TRBV20-1 to TRBJ2-7; no clear D gene. Germline CDR1 DFQATT, CDR2 SNEGSKA (reference sequence). There are 12 residues in the CDR3. The CDR3 DNA reads TGCAGGGCGACTTTGAGCTCCTACGAGCAGTACTTC. As protein: CRATLSSYEQYF.

The rearrangement links TRBV10-2 to TRBJ2-7, with unresolved D. There are 14 residues in the CDR3. V lost 2 bases and J lost 1, with 9 bases in between. Germline values: CDR1 WSHSY, CDR2 SAAADI. In DNA form, the CDR3 reads TGCGCCAGCAGTGAGGGCCCCGCATCCTACGAGCAGTACTTC. Its translation: CASSEGPASYEQYF.

The rearrangement joins TRBV18 to TRBJ2-5; D is possibly TRBD2 (5 bases). Germline loops: CDR1 KGHSH, CDR2 LQKENI. CDR3 length: 14 amino acids. V was cut by 6 bases and J by 5 bases, with 16 bases left in between. This chain's CDR3 is CASSPPGKGETQYF. The CDR3 DNA reads TGTGCCAGCTCCCCGCCGGGGAAGGGTGAGACCCAGTACTTC.

The genes are TRBV20-1 and TRBJ1-2; D is uncertain. Looked up from germline, CDR1 is DFQATT and CDR2 is SNEGSKA (reference sequence). V dropped 4 bases and J dropped 4 bases, with 16 bases sitting between them. CDR3 size: 14 residues. The CDR3, as DNA: TGCAGTGCTATGGGTATGAGTTCCCCCTATGGCTACACCTTC. As protein: CSAMGMSSPYGYTF.

V and J are TRBV12-3 or TRBV12-4 and TRBJ2-7; perhaps TRBD2 as D (5 bases). Trimming took off 5 bases at V and 3 bases at J, with 11 bases between the two ends. This CDR3 comprises 13 residues. This CDR3 reads CASSPYRGYEQYF. CDR3 in DNA: TGTGCCAGCAGTCCTTACCGGGGCTACGAGCAGTACTTC.

The V gene is TRBV29-1, the J gene TRBJ2-5; no firm D call. The germline CDR1 and CDR2 sequences are SQVTM and ANQGSEA. The V end lost 5 bases, the J end lost 3 bases, and 16 bases lay between the germline ends. The CDR3 sequence is 14 residues long. CDR3 coding DNA: TGCAGCGTTTCCCCGGTGGCCATCAAAGAGACCCAGTACTTC. Amino acids: CSVSPVAIKETQYF.

The chain employs TRBV20-1 and TRBJ2-4, with TRBD2 as a possible D gene (6 bases). The CDR3 runs 17 residues. V was pared by 0 bases and J by 3 bases, with 18 bases between. In germline, CDR1 is DFQATT, CDR2 SNEGSKA (reference sequence). CDR3 sequence reads: CSARDWRGYDDKNIQYF. As DNA, the CDR3 is TGCAGTGCTAGAGATTGGAGGGGTTATGATGACAAAAACATTCAGTACTTC.

The chain has TRBV1 and TRBJ2-4; the table's D call of TRBD1 was not tested on the DNA. TRBV1 is reported as a pseudogene. The CDR3 contains 13 residues. CDR3 in amino acids: CTSSQAPGNIQYF. As DNA, the CDR3 is TGCACCAGCAGCCAAGCCCCAGGGAACATTCAGTACTTC.

The V call is TRBV7-2, the J call TRBJ2-3, with a tentative D call TRBD2 (5 bases). Per germline, CDR1 SGHTA and CDR2 FQGNSA. The CDR3 covers 13 residues. Deletions cut 0 bases from V and 9 bases from J, with 10 bases between. CDR3 bases: TGTGCCAGCAGCTTAGCCACGGGCGGGACGCAGTATTTT. Residues: CASSLATGGTQYF.

The genes are TRBV9 and TRBJ2-2; D may be TRBD1 (6 bases). Germline assignment: CDR1 SGDLS and CDR2 YYNGEE. V lost 0 bases and J 6 bases, leaving 15 bases between the germline ends. The CDR3 length is 16 residues. In DNA, the CDR3 is TGTGCCAGCAGCGTAGGTGGGGGCGCAGTGGCCGGGGAGCTGTTTTTT. This sequence encodes CASSVGGGAVAGELFF.

This chain links TRBV23-1 with TRBJ2-2, with D perhaps assigned TRBD1 or TRBD2 (5 bases each). TRBV23-1 is placed among ORFs of uncertain function. V was cut by 2 bases and J by 2 bases, with 18 bases left in between. This CDR3 comprises 18 residues. The CDR3 DNA sequence: TGCGCCAGCAGTCAAAACATTATGGTGGGACCCAACACCGGGGAGCTGTTTTTT. It encodes CASSQNIMVGPNTGELFF.

V and J are TRBV29-1 and TRBJ1-1; tentatively, D is TRBD1 (6 bases). Germline-derived CDR1 and CDR2 are SQVTM and ANQGSEA. CDR3 length equals 12 residues. V was shortened by 6 bases and J by 4 bases, with 12 bases between the two germline ends. This chain's CDR3 is CSVGRGITEAFF. The CDR3 DNA reads TGCAGCGTGGGGAGGGGGATCACTGAAGCTTTCTTT.

This chain connects TRBV2 to TRBJ2-7, with D perhaps matching TRBD1 or TRBD2 (5 bases each). The CDR3 is 15 amino acids. Trimming shortened V by 5 bases and J by 3 bases, and 17 bases separated the two germline ends. CDR1 and CDR2 from the germline V gene are SNHLY and FYNNEI. The DNA of the CDR3 is TGTGCCAGCAGTCTCCGGGACCAGGGCTTCTACGAGCAGTACTTC. Translated: CASSLRDQGFYEQYF.

The chain carries TRBV5-1 and TRBJ2-5; 11 bases are shared with TRBD2. The V gene end was trimmed by 4 bases and the J gene end by 2 bases; junction bases not matched to a gene: 7. Germline CDR1 SGHRS, CDR2 YFSETQ. This CDR3 spans 16 amino acids. Here the CDR3 DNA reads TGCGCCAGCAGCAAATTGACTAGCGGGGTACAAGAGACCCAGTACTTC. The encoded protein is CASSKLTSGVQETQYF.

V gene TRBV6-5 combines with J gene TRBJ2-3; D might be TRBD2 (6 bases). Germline CDR1 is MNHEY and CDR2 is SVGAGI. Trimming pared 8 bases from V and 3 bases from J, leaving 15 bases between. This CDR3 has 14 amino acids. The CDR3 region has the DNA TGTGCCAGCCAACGGCGGGGTTTGACAGATACGCAGTATTTT. Translating it yields CASQRRGLTDTQYF.

J is TRBJ2-1 and V is TRBV20-1; TRBD2 aligns across 7 bases. This CDR3 is 16 amino acids long. Germline assignment: CDR1 DFQATT and CDR2 SNEGSKA (reference sequence). Trimming took 3 bases from V and 0 from J; bases not matched to a gene: 8. The CDR3 DNA reads TGCAGTGCTAGCGCGGGAGACCCGAGCTCCTACAATGAGCAGTTCTTC. Translated: CSASAGDPSSYNEQFF.

Only one count was recorded for this clonotype. The gene calls are TRBV27 and TRBJ2-5; 7 bases fit TRBD2. The CDR3 loop spans 14 amino acids. The J segment lost 3 bases and the V segment lost 3 bases, leaving 4 bases of the junction unmatched. CDR1 is MNHEY and CDR2 is SMNVEV in the germline V gene (reference sequence). The DNA of the CDR3 is TGTGCCAGCAGTTTGGGGGGGGGAGAAGAGACCCAGTACTTC. This sequence encodes CASSLGGGEETQYF.

This sequence joins TRBV29-1 and TRBJ1-4; perhaps TRBD1 as D (5 bases). This CDR3 region has 13 residues. Trimming shortened V by 0 bases and J by 7 bases, and 9 bases separated the two germline ends. The germline gives CDR1 SQVTM, CDR2 ANQGSEA. CDR3 protein: CSVEDKGREKLFF. CDR3 sequence (DNA): TGCAGCGTTGAAGATAAGGGGCGTGAAAAACTGTTTTTT.

This sequence joins TRBV5-6 and TRBJ2-5, with D perhaps TRBD2 (6 bases). CDR3 length: 15 residues. CDR1 and CDR2 from the germline V gene are SGHDT and YYEEEE. Trimming shortened V by 0 bases and J by 0 bases, and 9 bases separated the two germline ends. The CDR3 region is CASSLGGTYQETQYF. Written as DNA, the CDR3 is TGTGCCAGCAGCTTGGGCGGGACCTACCAAGAGACCCAGTACTTC.

The V gene is TRBV5-1, the J gene TRBJ1-2; D call uncertain. V was cut by 1 base and J by 4 bases, with 8 bases left in between. This CDR3 is 13 amino acids long. CDR1 and CDR2 from the germline V gene are SGHRS and YFSETQ. As DNA, the CDR3 is TGCGCCAGCAGCTTGACAGTCACCTATGGCTACACCTTC. Residues: CASSLTVTYGYTF. The complete variable domain, with remaining parts taken from reference TRBV5-1 and TRBJ1-2, reads KAGVTQTPRYLIKTRGQQVTLSCSPISGHRSVSWYQQTPGQGLQFLFEYFSETQRNKGNFPGRFSGRQFSNSRSEMNVSTLELGDSALYLCASSLTVTYGYTFGSGTRLTVV.

This rearrangement joins TRBV27 to TRBJ2-3; D is possibly TRBD2 (5 bases). Germline V lookup: CDR1 MNHEY, CDR2 SMNVEV (reference sequence). V was clipped by 6 bases and J by 4 bases, with 17 bases between them. This CDR3 spans 15 amino acids. The CDR3: CASRLGSLLSDTQYF. CDR3 DNA: TGTGCCAGCAGGTTAGGGAGCCTGCTGTCAGATACGCAGTATTTT.

The chain joins TRBV15 to TRBJ2-7; no definite D call. V lost 0 bases and J 2 bases, leaving 14 bases between the germline ends. CDR1 LNHNV and CDR2 YYDKDF come from the germline V gene (reference sequence). The CDR3 runs to 16 residues. CDR3 region: CATSRELIHSTYEQYF. The CDR3 DNA sequence: TGTGCCACCAGCAGAGAACTGATCCATAGTACCTACGAGCAGTACTTC.